This T cell receptor beta chain was recovered during a study of blood T cell repertoires in COVID-19. Overall study: Samples representing acute and convalescent COVID-19 were sourced from the United States, Italy and Spain.

Profiling relied on immunoSEQ multiplex PCR, and the TCRdb table lists in-frame clones only, not all of them. The data contain approximately 240,000 clones, 80% to 85% of them singletons. The TCR comes from a woman younger than 45 who had recovered from COVID-19. The sequencing input was peripheral blood.

CDR3 sequence (DNA): TGCGCCAGCAGTGAACCCCATGCGAATATAGCTAACTATGGCTACACCTTC. Amino acid sequence: CASSEPHANIANYGYTF. The V and J genes are TRBV10-2 and TRBJ1-2; no reliable D call. The CDR3 extends over 17 amino acids. Germline V gene sequence: CDR1 WSHSY, CDR2 SAAADI. V shed 3 bases and J shed 0 bases, with 17 bases lying between them.